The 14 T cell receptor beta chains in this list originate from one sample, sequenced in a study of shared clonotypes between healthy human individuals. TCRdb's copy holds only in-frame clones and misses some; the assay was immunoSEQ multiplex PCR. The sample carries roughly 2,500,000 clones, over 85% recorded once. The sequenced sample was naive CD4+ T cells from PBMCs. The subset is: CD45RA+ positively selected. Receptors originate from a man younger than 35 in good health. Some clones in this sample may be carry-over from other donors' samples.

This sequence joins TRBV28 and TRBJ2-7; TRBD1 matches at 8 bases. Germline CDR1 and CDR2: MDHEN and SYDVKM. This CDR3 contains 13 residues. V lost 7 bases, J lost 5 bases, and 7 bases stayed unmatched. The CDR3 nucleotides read TGTGCCAGCAAACAGGGGGGCCAGGACGAGCAGTACTTC. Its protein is CASKQGGQDEQYF.

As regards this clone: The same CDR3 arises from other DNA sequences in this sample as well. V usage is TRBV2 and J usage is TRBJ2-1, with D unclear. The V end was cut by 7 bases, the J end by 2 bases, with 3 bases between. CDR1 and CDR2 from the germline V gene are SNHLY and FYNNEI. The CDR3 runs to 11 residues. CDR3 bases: TGTGCCAGCACCGCCTACAATGAGCAGTTCTTC. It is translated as CASTAYNEQFF.

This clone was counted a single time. CDR3 in amino acids: CASNPPSSTNTGELFF. The CDR3 coding sequence is TGTGCCAGCAACCCCCCGAGCTCTACGAACACCGGGGAGCTGTTTTTT. The chain employs TRBV7-9 and TRBJ2-2; D is ambiguous. CDR3 size: 16 residues. Trimming removed 7 bases from V and 0 bases from J, with 15 bases in between. Germline V gene sequence: CDR1 SEHNR, CDR2 FQNEAQ (reference sequence).

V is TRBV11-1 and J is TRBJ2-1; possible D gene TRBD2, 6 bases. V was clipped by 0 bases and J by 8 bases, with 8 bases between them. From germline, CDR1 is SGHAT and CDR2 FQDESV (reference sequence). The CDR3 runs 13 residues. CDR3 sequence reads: CASSLAGGYEQFF. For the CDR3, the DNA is TGTGCCAGCAGCTTAGCGGGAGGCTATGAGCAGTTCTTC.

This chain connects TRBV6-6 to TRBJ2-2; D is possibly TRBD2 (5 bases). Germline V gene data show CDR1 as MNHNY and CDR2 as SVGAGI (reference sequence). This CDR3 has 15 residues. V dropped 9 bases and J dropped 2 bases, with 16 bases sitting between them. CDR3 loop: CASLKEALNTGELFF. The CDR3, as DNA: TGTGCCAGTCTCAAGGAGGCACTAAACACCGGGGAGCTGTTTTTT.

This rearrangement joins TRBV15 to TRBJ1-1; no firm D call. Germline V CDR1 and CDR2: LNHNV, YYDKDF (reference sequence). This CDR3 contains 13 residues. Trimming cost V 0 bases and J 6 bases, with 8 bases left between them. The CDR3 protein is CATSRDQRAEAFF. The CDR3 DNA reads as TGTGCCACCAGCAGAGATCAAAGAGCTGAAGCTTTCTTT.

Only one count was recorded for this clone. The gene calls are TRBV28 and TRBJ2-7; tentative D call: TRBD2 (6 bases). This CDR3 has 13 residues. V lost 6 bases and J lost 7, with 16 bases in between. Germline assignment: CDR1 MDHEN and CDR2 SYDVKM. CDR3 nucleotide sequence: TGTGCCAGCAGCACGACTAGTATGGGTGAGCAGTACTTC. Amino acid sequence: CASSTTSMGEQYF.

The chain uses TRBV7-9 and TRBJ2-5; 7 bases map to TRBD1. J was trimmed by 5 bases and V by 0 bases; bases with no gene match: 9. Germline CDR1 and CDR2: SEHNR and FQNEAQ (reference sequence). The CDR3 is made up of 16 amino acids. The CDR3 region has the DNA TGTGCCAGCAGCTTAGCGGCGCAGGGGGTAGGGGAGACCCAGTACTTC. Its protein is CASSLAAQGVGETQYF.

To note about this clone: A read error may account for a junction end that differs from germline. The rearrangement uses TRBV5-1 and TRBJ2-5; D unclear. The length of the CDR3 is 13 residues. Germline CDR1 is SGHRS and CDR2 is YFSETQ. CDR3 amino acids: CASTLNSRETQYF. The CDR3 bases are TGCGCCAGCACCTTGAATAGTAGGGAGACCCAGTACTTC.

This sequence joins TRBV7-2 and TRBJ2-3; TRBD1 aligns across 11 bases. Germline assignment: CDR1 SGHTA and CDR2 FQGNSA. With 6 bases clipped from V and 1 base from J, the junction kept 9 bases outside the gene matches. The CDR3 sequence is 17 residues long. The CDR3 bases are TGTGCCAGCAGACGGACAGGGGGCAAGGGTGGCACAGATACGCAGTATTTT. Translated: CASRRTGGKGGTDTQYF.

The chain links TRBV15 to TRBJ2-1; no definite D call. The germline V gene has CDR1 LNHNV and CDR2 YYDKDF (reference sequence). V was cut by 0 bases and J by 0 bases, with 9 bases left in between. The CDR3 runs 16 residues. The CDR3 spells CATSRDRVSSYNEQFF. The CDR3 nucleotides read TGTGCCACCAGCAGAGATAGGGTGAGCTCCTACAATGAGCAGTTCTTC.

The CDR3 protein is CASSLTPPGYLETQYF. CDR3 sequence (DNA): TGTGCCAGCAGCTTAACCCCACCGGGGTACTTGGAGACCCAGTACTTC. This chain links TRBV7-9 with TRBJ2-5; D might be TRBD2 (5 bases). The germline CDR1 and CDR2 sequences are SEHNR and FQNEAQ (reference sequence). The CDR3 spans 16 residues. Trimming took off 2 bases at V and 5 bases at J, with 18 bases between the two ends.

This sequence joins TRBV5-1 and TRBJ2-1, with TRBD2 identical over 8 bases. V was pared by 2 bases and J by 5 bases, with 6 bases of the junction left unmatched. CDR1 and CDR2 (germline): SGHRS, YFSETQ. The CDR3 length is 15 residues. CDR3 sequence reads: CASSFSGANHNEQFF. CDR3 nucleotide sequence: TGCGCCAGCAGCTTTAGCGGGGCTAACCACAATGAGCAGTTCTTC. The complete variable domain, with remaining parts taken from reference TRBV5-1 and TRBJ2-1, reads KAGVTQTPRYLIKTRGQQVTLSCSPISGHRSVSWYQQTPGQGLQFLFEYFSETQRNKGNFPGRFSGRQFSNSRSEMNVSTLELGDSALYLCASSFSGANHNEQFFGPGTRLTVL.

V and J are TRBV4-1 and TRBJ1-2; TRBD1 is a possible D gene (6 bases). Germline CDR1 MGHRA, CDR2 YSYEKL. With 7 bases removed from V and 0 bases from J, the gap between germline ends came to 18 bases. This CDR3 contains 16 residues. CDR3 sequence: CASNENRVPANYGYTF. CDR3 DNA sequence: TGCGCCAGCAACGAAAACAGGGTACCAGCTAACTATGGCTACACCTTC.